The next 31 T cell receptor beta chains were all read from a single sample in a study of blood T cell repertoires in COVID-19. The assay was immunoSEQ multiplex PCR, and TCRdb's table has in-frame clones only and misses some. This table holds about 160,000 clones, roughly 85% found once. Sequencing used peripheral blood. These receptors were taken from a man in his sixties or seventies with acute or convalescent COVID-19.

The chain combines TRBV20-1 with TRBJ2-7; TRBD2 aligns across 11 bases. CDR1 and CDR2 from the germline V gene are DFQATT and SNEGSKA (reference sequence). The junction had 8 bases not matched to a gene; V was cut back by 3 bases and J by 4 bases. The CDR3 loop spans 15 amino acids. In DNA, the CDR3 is TGCAGTGCTAGTTTGACTAGCGGGATCTCATACGAGCAGTACTTC. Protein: CSASLTSGISYEQYF.

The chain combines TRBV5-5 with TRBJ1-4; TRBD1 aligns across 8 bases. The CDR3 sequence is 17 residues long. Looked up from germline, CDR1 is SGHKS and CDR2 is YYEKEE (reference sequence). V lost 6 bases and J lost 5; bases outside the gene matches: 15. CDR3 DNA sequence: TGTGCCAGCACGGAATCTCCGGGACAGGAAGTAAATGAAAAACTGTTTTTT. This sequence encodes CASTESPGQEVNEKLFF.

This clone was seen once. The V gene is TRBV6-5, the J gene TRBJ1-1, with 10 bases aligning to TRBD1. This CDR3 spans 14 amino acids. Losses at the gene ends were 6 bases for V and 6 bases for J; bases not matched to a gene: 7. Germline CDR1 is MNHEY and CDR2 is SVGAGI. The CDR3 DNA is TGTGCCAGCAGCCCCAGACAGGGGGCATCTGAAGCTTTCTTT. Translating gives CASSPRQGASEAFF.

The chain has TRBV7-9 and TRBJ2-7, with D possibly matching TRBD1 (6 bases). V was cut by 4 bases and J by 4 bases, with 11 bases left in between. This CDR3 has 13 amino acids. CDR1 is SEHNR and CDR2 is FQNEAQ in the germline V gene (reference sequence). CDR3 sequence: CASSSTGEYEQYF. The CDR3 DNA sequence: TGTGCCAGCAGCTCGACAGGAGAGTACGAGCAGTACTTC.

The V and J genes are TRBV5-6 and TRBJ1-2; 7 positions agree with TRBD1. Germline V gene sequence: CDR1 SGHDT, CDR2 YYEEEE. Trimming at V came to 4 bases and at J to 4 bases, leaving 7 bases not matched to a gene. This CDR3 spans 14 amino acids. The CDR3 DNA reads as TGTGCCAGCAGCCCGGACAGGAGTATCTATGGCTACACCTTC. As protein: CASSPDRSIYGYTF.

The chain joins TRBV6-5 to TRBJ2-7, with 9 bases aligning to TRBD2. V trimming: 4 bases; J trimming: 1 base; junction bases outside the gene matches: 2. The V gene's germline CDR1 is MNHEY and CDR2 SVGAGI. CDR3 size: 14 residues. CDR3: CASSSAGGSYEQYF. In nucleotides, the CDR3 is TGTGCCAGCAGTTCAGCGGGAGGATCCTACGAGCAGTACTTC.

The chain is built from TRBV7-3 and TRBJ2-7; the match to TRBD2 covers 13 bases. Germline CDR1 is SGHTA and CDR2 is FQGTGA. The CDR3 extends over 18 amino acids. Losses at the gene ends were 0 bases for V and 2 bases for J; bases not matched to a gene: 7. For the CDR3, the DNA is TGTGCCAGCAGCTTAACCGGGACTAGCGGGACCCATCCCTACGAGCAGTACTTC. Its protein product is CASSLTGTSGTHPYEQYF. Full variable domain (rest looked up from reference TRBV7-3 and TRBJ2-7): GAGVSQTPSNKVTEKGKYVELRCDPISGHTALYWYRQSLGQGPEFLIYFQGTGAADDSGLPNDRFFAVRPEGSVSTLKIQRTERGDSAVYLCASSLTGTSGTHPYEQYFGPGTRLTVT.

CDR3 residues: CASSEQINTEAFF. The CDR3 DNA reads TGTGCCAGCAGCGAACAAATCAACACTGAAGCTTTCTTT. V gene TRBV2 combines with J gene TRBJ1-1; D unclear. Trimming cost V 6 bases and J 2 bases, with 10 bases left between them. Germline V gene data show CDR1 as SNHLY and CDR2 as FYNNEI. CDR3 length: 13 amino acids.

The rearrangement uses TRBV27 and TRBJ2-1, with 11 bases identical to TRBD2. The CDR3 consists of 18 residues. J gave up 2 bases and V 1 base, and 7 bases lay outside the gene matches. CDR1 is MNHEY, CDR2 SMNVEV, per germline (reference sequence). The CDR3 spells CASSLFSSGRIPYNEQFF. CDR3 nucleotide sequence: TGTGCCAGCAGTTTATTTTCTAGCGGGAGGATCCCCTACAATGAGCAGTTCTTC.

This CDR3 is CASSLGAGGPVEQYF. The CDR3 DNA sequence: TGTGCCAGCAGCTTGGGAGCGGGAGGGCCCGTCGAGCAGTACTTC. This chain joins TRBV5-4 and TRBJ2-7; 10 bases match TRBD2. Germline V gene data show CDR1 as SGHNT and CDR2 as YYREEE (reference sequence). The CDR3 has 15 amino acids. V was clipped by 0 bases and J by 6 bases; unmatched bases: 6.

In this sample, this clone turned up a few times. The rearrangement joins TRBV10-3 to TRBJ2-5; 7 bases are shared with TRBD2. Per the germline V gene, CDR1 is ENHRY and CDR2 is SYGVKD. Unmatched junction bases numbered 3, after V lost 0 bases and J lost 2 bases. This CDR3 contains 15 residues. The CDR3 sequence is CAISESSGVQETQYF. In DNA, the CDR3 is TGTGCCATCAGTGAGTCGAGCGGGGTACAAGAGACCCAGTACTTC.

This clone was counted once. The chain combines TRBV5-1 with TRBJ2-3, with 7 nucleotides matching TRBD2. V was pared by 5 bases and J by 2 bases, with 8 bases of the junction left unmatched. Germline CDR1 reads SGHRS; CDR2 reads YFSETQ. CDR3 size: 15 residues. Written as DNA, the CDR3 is TGCGCCAGCAGACTCACCCTAGCGGTCACAGATACGCAGTATTTT. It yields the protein CASRLTLAVTDTQYF.

CDR3 bases: TGCGCCAGCAGCTTGCTTGCGGGAGAGGTCAATGAGCAGTTCTTC. Its protein product is CASSLLAGEVNEQFF. This chain uses TRBV5-1 with TRBJ2-1; 7 nucleotides agree with TRBD2. The CDR3 covers 15 residues. Germline CDR1 SGHRS, CDR2 YFSETQ. Trimming removed 1 base from V and 6 bases from J; junction bases left unmatched: 7.

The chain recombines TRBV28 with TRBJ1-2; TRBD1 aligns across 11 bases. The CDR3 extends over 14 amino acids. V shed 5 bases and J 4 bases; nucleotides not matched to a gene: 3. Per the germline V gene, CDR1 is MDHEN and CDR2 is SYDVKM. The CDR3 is CASSAGQGVYGYTF. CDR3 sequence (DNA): TGTGCCAGCAGTGCGGGACAGGGGGTCTATGGCTACACCTTC.

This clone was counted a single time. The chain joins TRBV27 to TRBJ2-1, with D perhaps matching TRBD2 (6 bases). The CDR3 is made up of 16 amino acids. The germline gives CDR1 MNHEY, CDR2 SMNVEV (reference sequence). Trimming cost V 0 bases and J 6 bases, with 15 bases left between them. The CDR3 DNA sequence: TGTGCCAGCAGTTTATCGGATCGACTAGTCTCCAATGAGCAGTTCTTC. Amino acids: CASSLSDRLVSNEQFF.

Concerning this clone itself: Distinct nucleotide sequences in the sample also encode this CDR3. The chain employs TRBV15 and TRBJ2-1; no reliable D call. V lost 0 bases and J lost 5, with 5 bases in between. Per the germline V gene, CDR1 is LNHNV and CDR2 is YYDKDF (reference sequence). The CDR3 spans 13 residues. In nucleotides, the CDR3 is TGTGCCACCAGCAGAGACAGAAACAATGAGCAGTTCTTC. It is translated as CATSRDRNNEQFF.

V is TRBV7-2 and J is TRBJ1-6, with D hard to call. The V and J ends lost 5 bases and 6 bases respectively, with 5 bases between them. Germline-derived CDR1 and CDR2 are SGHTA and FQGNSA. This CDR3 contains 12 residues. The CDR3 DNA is TGTGCCAGCAGCCTTTCTAATTCACCCCTCCACTTT. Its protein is CASSLSNSPLHF.

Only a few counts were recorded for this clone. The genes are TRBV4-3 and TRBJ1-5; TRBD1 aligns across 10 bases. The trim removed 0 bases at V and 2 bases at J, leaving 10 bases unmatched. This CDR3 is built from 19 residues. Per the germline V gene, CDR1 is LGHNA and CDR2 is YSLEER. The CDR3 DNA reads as TGCGCCAGCAGCCAAGATTGGGGACAGGGGTTTAGGGGCAATCAGCCCCAGCATTTT. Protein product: CASSQDWGQGFRGNQPQHF.

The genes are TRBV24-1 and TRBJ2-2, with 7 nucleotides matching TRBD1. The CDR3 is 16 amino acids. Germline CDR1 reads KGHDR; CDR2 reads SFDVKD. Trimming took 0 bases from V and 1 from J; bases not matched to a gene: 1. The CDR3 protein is CATSDLRQGNTGELFF. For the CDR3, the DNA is TGTGCCACCAGTGATTTGAGACAGGGGAACACCGGGGAGCTGTTTTTT.

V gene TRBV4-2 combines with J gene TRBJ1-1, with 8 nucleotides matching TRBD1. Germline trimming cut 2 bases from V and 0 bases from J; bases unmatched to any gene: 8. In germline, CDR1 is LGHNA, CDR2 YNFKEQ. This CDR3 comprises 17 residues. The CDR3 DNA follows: TGTGCCAGCAGCCAACCGGACAGGGCTCTCATGAACACTGAAGCTTTCTTT. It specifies CASSQPDRALMNTEAFF.

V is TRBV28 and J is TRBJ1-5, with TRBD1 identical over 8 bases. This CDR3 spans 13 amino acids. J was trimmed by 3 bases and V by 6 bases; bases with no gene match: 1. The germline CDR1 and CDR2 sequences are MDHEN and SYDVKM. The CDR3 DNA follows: TGTGCCAGCAGGACAGGGGTCAATCAGCCCCAGCATTTT. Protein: CASRTGVNQPQHF.

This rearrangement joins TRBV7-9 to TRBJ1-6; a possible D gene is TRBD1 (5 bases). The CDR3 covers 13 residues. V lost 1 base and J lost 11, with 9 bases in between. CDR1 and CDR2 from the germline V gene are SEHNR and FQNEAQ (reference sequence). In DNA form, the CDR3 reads TGTGCCAGCAGCTTAGGCAGGGATACACCCCTCCACTTT. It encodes CASSLGRDTPLHF.

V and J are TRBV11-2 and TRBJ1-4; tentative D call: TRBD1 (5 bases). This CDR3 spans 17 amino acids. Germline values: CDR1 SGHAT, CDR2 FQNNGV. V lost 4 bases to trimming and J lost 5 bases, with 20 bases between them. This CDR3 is CASSSSRWGGENEKLFF. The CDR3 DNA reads TGTGCCAGCAGCTCTAGCCGGTGGGGGGGAGAAAATGAAAAACTGTTTTTT.

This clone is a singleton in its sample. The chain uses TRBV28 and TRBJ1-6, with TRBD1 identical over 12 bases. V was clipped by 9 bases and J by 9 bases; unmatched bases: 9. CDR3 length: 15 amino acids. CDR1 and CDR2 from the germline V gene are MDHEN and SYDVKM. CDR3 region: CASGDRGLLGSPLHF. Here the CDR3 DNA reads TGTGCCAGTGGGGACAGGGGGCTGCTTGGTTCACCCCTCCACTTT.

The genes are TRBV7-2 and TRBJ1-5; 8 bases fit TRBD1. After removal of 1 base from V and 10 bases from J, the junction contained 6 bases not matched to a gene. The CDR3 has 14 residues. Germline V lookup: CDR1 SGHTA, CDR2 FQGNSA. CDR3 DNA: TGTGCCAGCAGCTTAGAGGACAGGGTGAGACCCCAGCATTTT. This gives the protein CASSLEDRVRPQHF.

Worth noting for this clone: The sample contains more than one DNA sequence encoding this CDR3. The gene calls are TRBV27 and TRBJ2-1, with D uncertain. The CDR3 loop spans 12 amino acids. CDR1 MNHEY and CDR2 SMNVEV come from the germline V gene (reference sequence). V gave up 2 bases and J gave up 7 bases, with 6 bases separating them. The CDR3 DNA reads TGTGCCAGCAGTTTACGCGGTAATGAGCAGTTCTTC. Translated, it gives CASSLRGNEQFF.

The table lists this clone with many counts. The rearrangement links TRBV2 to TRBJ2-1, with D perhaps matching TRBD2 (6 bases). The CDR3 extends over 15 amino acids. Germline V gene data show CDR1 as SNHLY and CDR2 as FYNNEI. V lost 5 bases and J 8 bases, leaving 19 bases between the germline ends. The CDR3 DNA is TGTGCCAGCAGTTTAGCGGTCCTCCAGAGTGATGAGCAGTTCTTC. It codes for CASSLAVLQSDEQFF.

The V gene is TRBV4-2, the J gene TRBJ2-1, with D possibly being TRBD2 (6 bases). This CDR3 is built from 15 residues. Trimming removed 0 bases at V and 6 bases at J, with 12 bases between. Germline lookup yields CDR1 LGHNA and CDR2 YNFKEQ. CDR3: CASSQDAGTLNEQFF. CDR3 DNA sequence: TGTGCCAGCAGCCAAGACGCGGGAACTCTCAATGAGCAGTTCTTC.

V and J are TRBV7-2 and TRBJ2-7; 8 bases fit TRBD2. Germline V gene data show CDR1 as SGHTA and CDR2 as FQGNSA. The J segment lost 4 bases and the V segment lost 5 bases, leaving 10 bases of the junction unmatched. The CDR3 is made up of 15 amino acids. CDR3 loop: CASSPGGTLAYEQYF. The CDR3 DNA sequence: TGTGCCAGCAGCCCGGGGGGGACCCTGGCTTACGAGCAGTACTTC.

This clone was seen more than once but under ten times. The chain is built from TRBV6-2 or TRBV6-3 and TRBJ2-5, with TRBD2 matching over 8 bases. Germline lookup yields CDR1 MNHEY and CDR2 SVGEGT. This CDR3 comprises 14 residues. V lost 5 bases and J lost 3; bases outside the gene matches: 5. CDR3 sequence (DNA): TGTGCCAGCAGTGGAGCGGGAGTCAAAGAGACCCAGTACTTC. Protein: CASSGAGVKETQYF.

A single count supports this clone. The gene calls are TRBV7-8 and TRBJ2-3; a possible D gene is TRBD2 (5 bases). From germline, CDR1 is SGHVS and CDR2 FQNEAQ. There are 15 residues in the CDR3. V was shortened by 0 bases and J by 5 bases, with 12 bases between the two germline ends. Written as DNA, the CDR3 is TGTGCCAGCAGCTTAGCAAGAGGGCTGGGAGATACGCAGTATTTT. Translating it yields CASSLARGLGDTQYF.